This T cell receptor (beta chain) was retrieved from a study of T-cell reconstitution after alpha-beta-depleted transplantation in children. This CDR3 spans 18 amino acids. Germline-derived CDR1 and CDR2 are MGHRA and YSYEKL. The germline V and J ends were trimmed by 0 bases and 8 bases, with 20 bases remaining between them. Construction of the TCRbeta library involved unique molecular identifiers. TCRdb recomputed calls from the PCR reads with MiXCR, one row per CDR3 protein. The sample holds over 200,000 distinct CDR3 sequences, around 9.6% seen once. The chain links TRBV4-1 to TRBJ1-6; D is possibly TRBD1 (5 bases). The sequence was obtained from a human donor who donated a stem cell graft to a child with acute lymphoblastic leukemia. The starting material was PBMCs from the stem cell graft donor, obtained from the stem cell graft. The DNA of the CDR3 is TGCGCCAGCAGCCAAGATGTGAGGGGCTCTCACCGGGATTCACCCCTCCACTTT. This codes for CASSQDVRGSHRDSPLHF.